These 4 T cell receptor beta chains originate from one sample sequenced in a study of T cell responses to AZD1222 COVID-19 vaccine. Method: immunoSEQ multiplex PCR; TCRdb's copy keeps in-frame clones and lacks some. The data contain just under 95,000 clones, 70% to 90% of them seen just once; the ten biggest clones take up about 14%. The material sequenced was peripheral blood, taken on day 0 of AZD1222 vaccination. Source of these receptors: an adult in good health.

The chain recombines TRBV30 with TRBJ2-5; no definite D call. CDR1 is GTSNPN, CDR2 SVGIG, per germline (reference sequence). Trimming removed 2 bases from V and 4 bases from J, with 11 bases in between. The CDR3 has 13 amino acids. CDR3: CAWSRNLGETQYF. Here the CDR3 DNA reads TGTGCCTGGAGTCGCAACTTAGGAGAGACCCAGTACTTC.

This chain uses TRBV6-5 with TRBJ1-6, with 10 bases that match TRBD1. V was pared by 5 bases and J by 10 bases, with 8 bases of the junction left unmatched. Germline lookup yields CDR1 MNHEY and CDR2 SVGAGI. There are 15 residues in the CDR3. The CDR3 DNA follows: TGTGCCAGCAGTCCGGACAGGGGGAAAGGATCACCCCTCCACTTT. It specifies CASSPDRGKGSPLHF.

The chain recombines TRBV13 with TRBJ1-1; no clear D gene. The germline V gene has CDR1 PRHDT and CDR2 FYEKMQ (reference sequence). Trimming stripped 5 bases from V and 8 bases from J, with 15 bases between. The length of the CDR3 is 13 residues. DNA of the CDR3: TGTGCCAGCAGCCCCGAGGTGGGCAGAGAAGCTTTCTTT. Translated, it gives CASSPEVGREAFF.

The CDR3 DNA reads as TGCGCCAGCAGCGCCCAAACAGGAGACACTGAAGCTTTCTTT. Translation gives CASSAQTGDTEAFF. This chain uses TRBV5-1 with TRBJ1-1; D is possibly TRBD1 (5 bases). This CDR3 has 14 residues. The V end was cut by 4 bases, the J end by 3 bases, with 13 bases between. Germline lookup yields CDR1 SGHRS and CDR2 YFSETQ.